The entry below describes one TCR beta chain. Its target is not known. This sample was taken from a study of T cell responses to AZD1222 COVID-19 vaccine. Whole-study findings and limits: Seropositive status at baseline applied to only six AZD1222 recipients. Spike was spanned by vaccine-associated CD4 TCRs, which were dominant at 160-218 and 743-854.

Method: immunoSEQ multiplex PCR; TCRdb's copy keeps in-frame clones and lacks some. In the table there are more than 75,000 clones, about four fifths of which are singletons. From germline, CDR1 is MGHRA and CDR2 YSYEKL. With 5 bases clipped from V and 5 bases from J, the junction kept 2 bases outside the gene matches. CDR3 size: 14 residues. The sequence came from an adult who received the AZD1222 COVID-19 vaccine. Here the sequenced sample was peripheral blood, taken 28 days after the second AZD1222 dose. The rearrangement links TRBV4-1 to TRBJ1-4; 10 bases match TRBD1. CDR3 DNA: TGCGCCAGCAGCGGGACAGGGGTAAATGAAAAACTGTTTTTT. The encoded protein is CASSGTGVNEKLFF.